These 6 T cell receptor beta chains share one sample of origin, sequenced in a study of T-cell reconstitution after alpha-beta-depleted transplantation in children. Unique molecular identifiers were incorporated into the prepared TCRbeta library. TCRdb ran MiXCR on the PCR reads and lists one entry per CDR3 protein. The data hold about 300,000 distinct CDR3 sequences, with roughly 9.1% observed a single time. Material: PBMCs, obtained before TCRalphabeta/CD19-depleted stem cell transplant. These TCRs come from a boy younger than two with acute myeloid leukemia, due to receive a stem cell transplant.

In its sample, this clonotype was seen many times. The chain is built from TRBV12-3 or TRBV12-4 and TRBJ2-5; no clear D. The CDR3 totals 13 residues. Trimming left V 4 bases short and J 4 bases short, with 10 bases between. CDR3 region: CASSWSGRETQYF. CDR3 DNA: TGTGCCAGCAGTTGGTCCGGCCGAGAGACCCAGTACTTC.

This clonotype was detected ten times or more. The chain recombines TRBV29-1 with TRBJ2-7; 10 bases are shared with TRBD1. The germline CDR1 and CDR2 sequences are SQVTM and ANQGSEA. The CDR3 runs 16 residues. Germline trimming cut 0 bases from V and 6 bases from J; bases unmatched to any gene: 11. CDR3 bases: TGCAGCGTTGAAGACCCGGGACAGGGGCTTTTAGGCGAGCAGTACTTC. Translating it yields CSVEDPGQGLLGEQYF.

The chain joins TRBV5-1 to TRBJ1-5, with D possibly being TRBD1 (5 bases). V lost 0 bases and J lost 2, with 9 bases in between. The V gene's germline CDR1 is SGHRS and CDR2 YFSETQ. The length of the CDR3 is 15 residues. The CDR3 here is CASSLDGGGNQPQHF. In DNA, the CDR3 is TGCGCCAGCAGCTTGGACGGGGGGGGCAATCAGCCCCAGCATTTT.

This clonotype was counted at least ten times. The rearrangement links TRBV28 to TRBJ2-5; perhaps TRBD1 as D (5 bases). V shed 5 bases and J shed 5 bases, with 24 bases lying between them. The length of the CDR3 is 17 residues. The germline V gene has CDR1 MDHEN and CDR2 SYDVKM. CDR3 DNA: TGTGCCAGCAGTCGTCGTTGGGGAAAGGGGTACCGGGAGACCCAGTACTTC. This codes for CASSRRWGKGYRETQYF.

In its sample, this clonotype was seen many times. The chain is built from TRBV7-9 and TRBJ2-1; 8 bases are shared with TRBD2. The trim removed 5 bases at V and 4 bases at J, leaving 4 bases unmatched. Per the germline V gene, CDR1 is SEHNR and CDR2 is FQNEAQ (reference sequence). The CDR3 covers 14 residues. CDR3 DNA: TGTGCCAGCAGCCCCGGGACTAGGTACAATGAGCAGTTCTTC. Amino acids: CASSPGTRYNEQFF.

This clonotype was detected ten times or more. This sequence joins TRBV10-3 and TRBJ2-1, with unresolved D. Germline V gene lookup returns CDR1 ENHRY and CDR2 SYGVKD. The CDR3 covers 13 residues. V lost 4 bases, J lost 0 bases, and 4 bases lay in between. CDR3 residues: CAISGTSYNEQFF. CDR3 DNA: TGTGCCATCAGTGGGACCTCCTACAATGAGCAGTTCTTC.